What follows are 19 T cell receptor beta chains derived from one specimen sequenced in a study of blood T cells in healthy people across ages. The second PCR ran roughly 6 to 11 cycles with a sample-barcoded 5' primer and J-beta primers. TCRdb re-called the 5' RACE reads with MiXCR, one entry per CDR3 protein. The sample records approximately 830,000 distinct CDR3 sequences, approximately 65% being singletons. The sample taken for sequencing was blood. The receptors here all came from a man aged 25-40 years in good health.

The rearrangement links TRBV11-1 to TRBJ2-7; D is unresolved. Germline lookup yields CDR1 SGHAT and CDR2 FQDESV (reference sequence). This CDR3 comprises 17 residues. The V gene lost 3 bases and the J gene lost 0 bases, with 18 bases spanning the gap. Written as DNA, the CDR3 is TGTGCCAGCAGCTTTGGCGTCGGGCCGAAAGACTCCTACGAGCAGTACTTC. As protein: CASSFGVGPKDSYEQYF.

This clonotype has a handful of counts. V gene TRBV5-1 combines with J gene TRBJ1-1; 7 nucleotides agree with TRBD1. Germline V CDR1 and CDR2: SGHRS, YFSETQ. The CDR3 covers 14 residues. Trimming cost V 4 bases and J 3 bases; bases outside gene matches: 6. CDR3 in DNA: TGCGCCAGCAGCCAACACAGGGGTGACACTGAAGCTTTCTTT. It specifies CASSQHRGDTEAFF.

Points on this clonotype: Relative to the germline gene, one junction end is altered; a read error may explain this. The J gene is TRBJ2-5, the V gene TRBV3-1, with D unclear. CDR3 length equals 15 residues. Germline V gives CDR1 LGHDT, CDR2 YNNKEL (reference sequence). Here the CDR3 reads CASGQDPKFQETQYF. For the CDR3, the DNA is TGTGCCAGCGGCCAAGATCCGAAGTTCCAAGAGACCCAGTACTTC.

About this clonotype: This may be a read error, as it is one base from a much larger clone. The V call is TRBV20-1, the J call TRBJ1-2; 7 bases align to TRBD1. Per germline, CDR1 DFQATT and CDR2 SNEGSKA (reference sequence). Germline trimming cut 6 bases from V and 12 bases from J; bases unmatched to any gene: 16. The CDR3 extends over 13 amino acids. Here the CDR3 reads CSAPSDRVSSHTF. CDR3 nucleotide sequence: TGCAGTGCGCCCTCCGACAGGGTATCTAGCCACACCTTC.

The V and J genes are TRBV12-3 or TRBV12-4 and TRBJ2-1; 16 bases are a match to TRBD2. J gave up 8 bases and V 6 bases, and 10 bases lay outside the gene matches. This CDR3 spans 17 amino acids. The CDR3 is CASSPGLAGGRLHEQFF. DNA of the CDR3: TGTGCCAGCAGCCCGGGACTAGCGGGGGGGCGTCTCCATGAGCAGTTCTTC.

The chain uses TRBV4-2 and TRBJ1-4; D is unclear. The CDR3 covers 19 residues. The V end lost 1 base, the J end lost 5 bases, and 23 bases lay between the germline ends. Germline loops: CDR1 LGHNA, CDR2 YNFKEQ. The chain's CDR3 is CASSQVSAGPEQINEKLFF. The CDR3 DNA follows: TGTGCCAGCAGCCAAGTTAGTGCCGGGCCGGAACAGATAAATGAAAAACTGTTTTTT.

The chain has TRBV15 and TRBJ2-5, with a tentative D call TRBD1 (5 bases). The V and J ends lost 9 bases and 1 base respectively, with 9 bases between them. The CDR3 has 12 amino acids. From germline, CDR1 is LNHNV and CDR2 YYDKDF (reference sequence). CDR3 in amino acids: CATLTVQETQYF. The DNA for the CDR3 is TGTGCCACGCTGACAGTCCAAGAGACCCAGTACTTC.

This chain uses TRBV20-1 with TRBJ2-6, with no clear D. With 5 bases removed from V and 1 base from J, the gap between germline ends came to 6 bases. Germline assignment: CDR1 DFQATT and CDR2 SNEGSKA (reference sequence). CDR3 length: 13 residues. CDR3 coding DNA: TGCAGTGCTTTAGGATCTGGGGCCAACGTCCTGACTTTC. Translating gives CSALGSGANVLTF.

The CDR3 bases are TGTGCCAGCAGCTGGGAACATCGCAATGAGCAGTTCTTC. Translation: CASSWEHRNEQFF. This chain links TRBV7-3 with TRBJ2-1; D is unclear. The CDR3 sequence is 13 residues long. Trimming left V 4 bases short and J 6 bases short, with 10 bases between. The germline V gene encodes CDR1 SGHTA and CDR2 FQGTGA.

The V gene is TRBV28, the J gene TRBJ2-1, with D possibly TRBD1 on 7 matching bases. The V and J ends lost 5 bases and 8 bases respectively, with 22 bases between them. Germline assignment: CDR1 MDHEN and CDR2 SYDVKM. The length of the CDR3 is 16 residues. The CDR3 loop reads CASSTQGGTVSYEQFF. Here the CDR3 DNA reads TGTGCCAGCAGTACCCAGGGGGGAACCGTGAGCTATGAGCAGTTCTTC.

This clonotype appeared once. V and J are TRBV14 and TRBJ2-3; unclear D gene. The length of the CDR3 is 13 residues. Germline V CDR1 and CDR2: SGHDN, FVKESK. V shed 2 bases and J shed 5 bases, with 8 bases lying between them. The CDR3 loop reads CASSQLTVDTQYF. DNA of the CDR3: TGTGCCAGCAGCCAACTAACAGTAGATACGCAGTATTTT.

V usage is TRBV5-5 and J usage is TRBJ2-7, with a weak D call TRBD1 (5 bases). With 2 bases removed from V and 0 bases from J, the gap between germline ends came to 15 bases. The germline V gene encodes CDR1 SGHKS and CDR2 YYEKEE (reference sequence). The CDR3 runs to 16 residues. CDR3 region: CASSFGRGRSSYEQYF. The CDR3, as DNA: TGTGCCAGCAGCTTCGGTAGGGGCAGGAGCTCCTACGAGCAGTACTTC.

About this clonotype: It may be a read error: a sequence one base away is much more abundant. The chain carries TRBV20-1 and TRBJ2-7, with 10 bases matching TRBD1. The DNA end favors TRBJ2-5, so the J call may be wrong. The germline V gene encodes CDR1 DFQATT and CDR2 SNEGSKA (reference sequence). CDR3 size: 14 residues. The CDR3 nucleotides read TGCAGTGCTAGGACCGGGACAGGGGAAGGGACCCAGTACTTC. Its translation: CSARTGTGEGTQYF.

In its sample, this clonotype was seen a few times. The chain has TRBV5-1 and TRBJ1-2, with a tentative D call TRBD1 (5 bases). Germline CDR1 is SGHRS and CDR2 is YFSETQ. The length of the CDR3 is 12 residues. V was trimmed by 4 bases and J by 7 bases, leaving 11 bases between them. CDR3 sequence (DNA): TGCGCCAGCAGCCTCCGGGACGGTGGCTACACCTTC. Its translation is CASSLRDGGYTF.

This rearrangement joins TRBV25-1 to TRBJ2-5, with D uncertain. CDR1 and CDR2 from the germline V gene are MGHDK and SYGVNS. The CDR3 spans 16 residues. V was clipped by 2 bases and J by 0 bases, with 13 bases between them. CDR3 sequence: CASSEPAPMYQETQYF. The CDR3 DNA follows: TGTGCCAGCAGTGAACCCGCCCCTATGTACCAAGAGACCCAGTACTTC.

The chain combines TRBV25-1 with TRBJ1-1; D is uncertain. The CDR3 consists of 12 residues. Trimming pared 7 bases from V and 4 bases from J, leaving 10 bases between. Per the germline V gene, CDR1 is MGHDK and CDR2 is SYGVNS. CDR3 residues: CASTKVGTEAFF. DNA of the CDR3: TGTGCCAGCACCAAAGTGGGCACTGAAGCTTTCTTT.

The chain is built from TRBV10-3 and TRBJ1-2, with TRBD1 identical over 7 bases. Germline assignment: CDR1 ENHRY and CDR2 SYGVKD. The V gene end was trimmed by 6 bases and the J gene end by 6 bases; junction bases not matched to a gene: 10. The CDR3 is 14 residues long. The CDR3 loop is CAIRGTVLSDGYTF. The CDR3 bases are TGTGCCATCAGGGGGACAGTACTAAGCGATGGCTACACCTTC.

The chain is built from TRBV6-6 and TRBJ2-5; 8 bases are shared with TRBD2. The CDR3 contains 15 residues. CDR1 is MNHNY and CDR2 is SVGAGI in the germline V gene (reference sequence). J lost 3 bases, V lost 5 bases, and 8 bases had no gene match. The CDR3 region has the DNA TGTGCCAGCAGTCGAAATAGCGGGGCGGAAGAGACCCAGTACTTC. Protein product: CASSRNSGAEETQYF.

The chain uses TRBV15 and TRBJ2-1; tentatively, D is TRBD2 (5 bases). The V and J ends lost 9 bases and 7 bases respectively, with 19 bases between them. The CDR3 loop spans 14 amino acids. CDR1 and CDR2 from the germline V gene are LNHNV and YYDKDF (reference sequence). The CDR3 DNA sequence: TGTGCCACGACCCGGGATTACACAAGAAATGAGCAGTTCTTC. Protein sequence: CATTRDYTRNEQFF.